This T cell receptor beta chain emerged from a study of CD8 T cells in Susac syndrome. Looking at the study overall: Patients with Susac syndrome who were sequenced included more than five with active disease and eight in remission. Study-level points and caveats: As the study acknowledged, the number of individuals who were part of its TCR sequencing and HLA analysis was relatively small.

Comment on this clonotype: The antigen remains unidentified.

Reverse transcription of roughly 0.45 to 1 ug RNA was performed with random hexamers. One entry per CDR3 protein, called by TCRdb with MiXCR from the immunoSEQ multiplex PCR reads. The sample has under 200,000 distinct CDR3 sequences, around 95% seen once. V was pared by 8 bases and J by 12 bases, with 14 bases between. Germline CDR1 reads WSHSY; CDR2 reads SAAADI. There are 12 residues in the CDR3. Diagnostic criteria defined recently for definite or probable disease were met by the Susac syndrome patients. FACS enriched CD8+ TEMRA cells, while bulk CD8+ and CD4+ were negatively isolated. The chain joins TRBV10-2 to TRBJ1-6, with a tentative D call TRBD1 (5 bases). The source of this sequence is a human donor with Susac syndrome. Sequencing was carried out using CD8+ T cells from PBMCs. The CDR3 region is CASGTPSGPLHF. CDR3 sequence (DNA): TGCGCCAGCGGGACTCCGTCGGGACCCCTCCACTTT.